These 2 T cell receptor beta chains came from one sample sequenced in a study of cytomegalovirus exposure and HLA in healthy donors. Primers: 60 Vbeta forward and 13 Jbeta reverse. Produced via immunoSEQ multiplex PCR; TCRdb's table is partial and in-frame only. The table includes fewer than 250,000 clones, around 86% detected once. Sequencing was performed on PBMCs. All receptors derive from a man aged 25 to 40 in good health and CMV-seronegative.

The chain employs TRBV9 and TRBJ2-3; no clear D gene. The CDR3 sequence is 11 residues long. Trimming stripped 1 base from V and 5 bases from J, with 2 bases between. CDR1 and CDR2 (germline): SGDLS, YYNGEE. The CDR3 spells CASSVLDTQYF. The CDR3 bases are TGTGCCAGCAGCGTACTAGATACGCAGTATTTT.

On this clone itself: The sample contains more than one DNA sequence encoding this CDR3. The V and J genes are TRBV18 and TRBJ1-4; TRBD1 matches at 10 bases. V lost 2 bases, J lost 8 bases, and 5 bases stayed unmatched. Germline CDR1 is KGHSH and CDR2 is LQKENI. CDR3 size: 15 residues. The CDR3 here is CASSPIRDRGEKLFF. The CDR3 bases are TGTGCCAGCTCACCAATCCGGGACAGGGGAGAAAAACTGTTTTTT.